This T cell receptor beta chain comes out of a study of a mutant IDH1 vaccine in newly diagnosed glioma. This CDR3 contains 13 residues. In germline, CDR1 is SGHVS, CDR2 FNYEAQ. Losses at the gene ends were 1 base for V and 5 bases for J; bases not matched to a gene: 1. The sample's time point: week 35, safety follow-up. The investigators gave 300 ug of mutant IDH1 20-mer peptide in each vaccine dose, together with topical imiquimod. TCRdb's copy holds only in-frame clones and misses some; the assay was immunoSEQ multiplex PCR. Of tens of thousands of clones listed, about four fifths were seen once; the top ten hold less than 7%. Comments on this clone: What it recognizes is unknown.

The sequencing here drew on PBMCs, taken from a glioma patient whose treatment included an IDH1 peptide vaccine. V gene TRBV7-6 combines with J gene TRBJ1-2; 7 positions agree with TRBD1. This clonotype was obtained from a man aged 35 to 55 with glioma. This chain's CDR3 is CASSLDRGYGYTF. The CDR3 DNA reads as TGTGCCAGCAGCTTAGACAGGGGTTATGGCTACACCTTC.